The rows below give T cell receptor beta chains drawn from one sample of a study of T cell repertoires in cytomegalovirus infection. Their recognized antigens are unknown. One entry per CDR3 protein, called by TCRdb with MiXCR from the reads. Among about 140,000 distinct CDR3 sequences listed, over 30% were seen once. Sequences were derived from CD8+ T cells from cultured PBMCs, sampled from culture after CMV antigen stimulation. The source of these receptors is a human donor in good health (CMV status not recorded). Some clones in this sample may be carry-over from other donors' samples. The CDR3 runs from the conserved cysteine through the conserved F or W. A D gene is named only where the DNA matches it firmly. Where a row states a size, it is once, few, many or the class of an expanded clone; other rows omit it.

J: TRBJ2-2; V: TRBV12-3/TRBV12-4; size: .; D: .; CDR3: CASSPKASGAGELFF; DNA: TGTGCCAGCAGTCCGAAAGCCTCCGGGGCCGGGGAGCTGTTTTTT
J: TRBJ1-2; V: TRBV5-6; size: .; D: TRBD1; CDR3: CASSYRTGNKYGYTF; DNA: TGTGCCAGCAGCTATCGGACAGGGAATAAGTATGGCTACACCTTC
J: TRBJ2-1; V: TRBV7-9; size: .; D: .; CDR3: CASSLAGEYNEQFF; DNA: TGTGCCAGCAGCTTAGCGGGGGAGTACAATGAGCAGTTCTTC
J: TRBJ2-5; V: TRBV7-9; size: few; D: TRBD1; CDR3: CASSTPGQGGGETQYF; DNA: TGTGCCAGCAGCACTCCGGGACAGGGTGGAGGAGAGACCCAGTACTTC
J: TRBJ1-2; V: TRBV25-1; size: few; D: .; CDR3: CASSDGESYGYTF; DNA: TGTGCCAGCAGTGACGGGGAGAGCTATGGCTACACCTTC
J: TRBJ2-7; V: TRBV27; size: .; D: TRBD1; CDR3: CASSPPPGTGNEQYF; DNA: TGTGCCAGCAGTCCTCCGCCCGGGACAGGGAACGAGCAGTACTTC
J: TRBJ2-1; V: TRBV7-9; size: .; D: .; CDR3: CASTVGGGSDNEQFF; DNA: TGTGCCAGCACCGTTGGTGGGGGCTCGGACAATGAGCAGTTCTTC
J: TRBJ1-1; V: TRBV27; size: .; D: .; CDR3: CASSLSTGIAEAFF; DNA: TGTGCCAGCAGTTTATCAACAGGGATTGCTGAAGCTTTCTTT
J: TRBJ1-6; V: TRBV5-4; size: .; D: .; CDR3: CASSLDVGANDNSPLHF; DNA: TGTGCCAGCAGCTTGGATGTAGGGGCTAATGATAATTCACCCCTCCACTTT
J: TRBJ2-1; V: TRBV29-1; size: .; D: TRBD2; CDR3: CSVEGTSGGSYNEQFF; DNA: TGCAGCGTTGAAGGGACTAGCGGGGGTTCCTACAATGAGCAGTTCTTC
J: TRBJ2-1; V: TRBV6-6; size: few; D: .; CDR3: CASRGDNQEQFF; DNA: TGTGCCAGCAGAGGGGACAATCAAGAGCAGTTCTTC
J: TRBJ1-2; V: TRBV12-3/TRBV12-4; size: .; D: .; CDR3: CASSFRGTGVNYGYTF; DNA: TGTGCCAGCAGTTTTCGGGGGACGGGAGTTAACTATGGCTACACCTTC
J: TRBJ1-1; V: TRBV7-9; size: many; D: TRBD1; CDR3: CASSWGQDTEAFF; DNA: TGTGCCAGCAGCTGGGGACAGGACACTGAAGCTTTCTTT
J: TRBJ1-1; V: TRBV6-5; size: .; D: .; CDR3: CASSYDEGGTEAFF; DNA: TGTGCCAGCAGTTACGACGAGGGAGGCACTGAAGCTTTCTTT
J: TRBJ1-5; V: TRBV19; size: few; D: .; CDR3: CASSILGAREPQHF; DNA: TGTGCCAGTAGTATACTGGGGGCGCGGGAGCCCCAGCATTTT
J: TRBJ2-5; V: TRBV4-1; size: few; D: .; CDR3: CASSQGPLQETQYF; DNA: TGCGCCAGCAGCCAAGGGCCGTTACAAGAGACCCAGTACTTC
J: TRBJ2-2; V: TRBV28; size: .; D: .; CDR3: CASSLGMGTTGELFF; DNA: TGTGCCAGCAGTTTGGGGATGGGCACAACCGGGGAGCTGTTTTTT
J: TRBJ2-3; V: TRBV30; size: .; D: .; CDR3: CAWNNGGQGTDTQYF; DNA: TGTGCCTGGAACAACGGGGGGCAGGGGACAGATACGCAGTATTTT
J: TRBJ1-1; V: TRBV12-3/TRBV12-4; size: many; D: .; CDR3: CASRPGQSNTEAFF; DNA: TGTGCCAGCAGGCCCGGACAGAGTAACACTGAAGCTTTCTTT
J: TRBJ2-7; V: TRBV24-1; size: few; D: .; CDR3: CATSEQGFNEQYF; DNA: TGTGCCACCAGTGAACAGGGCTTCAACGAGCAGTACTTC
J: TRBJ1-2; V: TRBV12-3/TRBV12-4; size: .; D: .; CDR3: CASSSLYGYTF; DNA: TGTGCCAGCAGTTCCCTCTATGGCTACACCTTC
J: TRBJ2-1; V: TRBV7-2; size: many; D: .; CDR3: CASSLQSVTYNEQFF; DNA: TGTGCCAGCAGCTTACAGTCAGTTACTTACAATGAGCAGTTCTTC
J: TRBJ2-1; V: TRBV28; size: few; D: .; CDR3: CASSLRFINEQFF; DNA: TGTGCCAGCAGTCTCCGGTTTATAAATGAGCAGTTCTTC
J: TRBJ1-5; V: TRBV15; size: few; D: TRBD1; CDR3: CATSPHTGGSQPQHF; DNA: TGTGCCACCAGCCCTCACACAGGGGGCTCTCAGCCCCAGCATTTT
J: TRBJ2-1; V: TRBV9; size: .; D: TRBD2; CDR3: CASSGLAGGRVEQFF; DNA: TGTGCCAGCAGCGGACTAGCGGGGGGCCGGGTTGAGCAGTTCTTC
J: TRBJ1-1; V: TRBV13; size: .; D: .; CDR3: CASCLYFRVKNTEAFF; DNA: TGTGCCAGCTGTCTTTACTTCAGGGTGAAGAACACTGAAGCTTTCTTT
J: TRBJ2-1; V: TRBV19; size: .; D: TRBD1; CDR3: CASSIGTGNEQFF; DNA: TGTGCCAGTAGTATCGGGACAGGGAATGAGCAGTTCTTC
J: TRBJ2-2; V: TRBV20-1; size: .; D: .; CDR3: CSARQPLTGELFF; DNA: TGCAGTGCTAGACAACCCCTCACCGGGGAGCTGTTTTTT
J: TRBJ1-2; V: TRBV24-1; size: .; D: .; CDR3: CATSVRVEGNYGYTF; DNA: TGTGCCACCAGTGTGAGGGTGGAGGGGAACTATGGCTACACCTTC
J: TRBJ1-1; V: TRBV6-1; size: many; D: .; CDR3: CASSQGGTTEAFF; DNA: TGTGCCAGCAGCCAAGGGGGGACCACTGAAGCTTTCTTT
J: TRBJ1-1; V: TRBV7-6; size: medium-sized; D: .; CDR3: CASSLGVRDLPGNTEAFF; DNA: TGTGCCAGCAGCTTAGGTGTGAGAGACCTACCCGGCAACACTGAAGCTTTCTTT
J: TRBJ2-3; V: TRBV10-3; size: .; D: .; CDR3: CAISGQYGTDTQYF; DNA: TGTGCCATCAGTGGGCAGTATGGCACAGATACGCAGTATTTT
J: TRBJ2-1; V: TRBV7-6; size: .; D: .; CDR3: CASNQGGDNEQFF; DNA: TGTGCCAGCAACCAAGGGGGGGACAATGAGCAGTTCTTC
J: TRBJ1-2; V: TRBV27; size: many; D: .; CDR3: CASSPLQRGERGYTF; DNA: TGTGCCAGCAGTCCCCTCCAGAGGGGGGAAAGGGGCTACACCTTC
J: TRBJ2-1; V: TRBV28; size: .; D: .; CDR3: CASSSPDYNEQFF; DNA: TGTGCCAGCAGTTCACCCGACTACAATGAGCAGTTCTTC
J: TRBJ1-4; V: TRBV27; size: few; D: .; CDR3: CASSLSLGAGEKLFF; DNA: TGTGCCAGCAGTTTATCATTGGGGGCAGGAGAAAAACTGTTTTTT
J: TRBJ2-3; V: TRBV12-3/TRBV12-4; size: .; D: .; CDR3: CASSLTVSTDTQYF; DNA: TGTGCCAGCAGTCTAACAGTGAGCACAGATACGCAGTATTTT
J: TRBJ1-2; V: TRBV2; size: .; D: .; CDR3: CASSEKAIQGSYGYTF; DNA: TGTGCCAGCAGTGAAAAGGCTATACAGGGATCCTATGGCTACACCTTC
J: TRBJ2-4; V: TRBV12-3/TRBV12-4; size: few; D: TRBD1; CDR3: CASSLTGGVNIQYF; DNA: TGTGCCAGCAGTTTGACAGGGGGAGTAAACATTCAGTACTTC
J: TRBJ1-2; V: TRBV27; size: .; D: TRBD1; CDR3: CASSPQGAYYGYTF; DNA: TGTGCCAGCAGTCCACAGGGGGCTTACTATGGCTACACCTTC
J: TRBJ2-6; V: TRBV7-6; size: .; D: .; CDR3: CASSLGGLGSGANVLTF; DNA: TGTGCCAGCAGCTTAGGAGGTTTGGGGTCTGGGGCCAACGTCCTGACTTTC
J: TRBJ2-1; V: TRBV5-5; size: .; D: .; CDR3: CASSTENTDNEQFF; DNA: TGTGCCAGCAGCACGGAGAATACAGACAATGAGCAGTTCTTC